This T cell receptor (beta chain) was identified in a study of T cells in Graves' hyperthyroidism and ophthalmopathy. This clonotype came up many times. Its antigen is unknown. Study conclusions and caveats: The majority of expanded thyroid clonotypes above 0.001 also appeared in blood.

RNA transcripts served as the template for amplifying TCR beta CDR3 regions. First-round RT-PCR with HTBI primers amplified the TCR CDR3 region. TCRdb reprocessed the multiplex PCR reads via MiXCR and lists one record per CDR3 protein. The profile shows about 500,000 distinct CDR3 sequences, over 15% of them singletons. The CDR3 is 15 amino acids. Germline V gene lookup returns CDR1 DFQATT and CDR2 SNEGSKA (reference sequence). After removal of 3 bases from V and 2 bases from J, the junction contained 7 bases not matched to a gene. The TCR comes from a woman younger than 35 with Graves' hyperthyroidism. V is TRBV20-1 and J is TRBJ2-3; 8 bases agree with TRBD2. Sequenced: blood. The CDR3 region is CSASNPGGATDTQYF. Here the CDR3 DNA reads TGCAGTGCTAGTAACCCCGGGGGGGCCACAGATACGCAGTATTTT.